Listed below are T cell receptor beta chains from one sample, sequenced in a study of T cell responses to AZD1222 COVID-19 vaccine. TCRdb keeps only in-frame clones here, not all; method: immunoSEQ multiplex PCR. The sample includes about 64,000 clones, 90% to 95% seen only once; the top ten take approximately 6%. Sequenced material: peripheral blood, taken 28 days after the second dose of the MenACWY control vaccine. The receptors were gathered from an adult who received the MenACWY meningococcal vaccine as a control. Both conserved end residues are trimmed from each CDR3. The D gene is left open where the match is weak. Some rows mark clone size as missing; the rest say once, few, many or name a class of expanded clone.

CDR3aa | j_gene | v_gene | d_gene | abundance
ASSPGTSGGTGELF | TRBJ2-2 | TRBV9 | TRBD2 | NA
ASSISGRLNTEAF | TRBJ1-1 | TRBV19 | NA | NA
ASSLGPAWGMNTEAF | TRBJ1-1 | TRBV7-8 | NA | NA
ASSDGAAEKLF | TRBJ1-4 | TRBV25-1 | NA | NA
ATGGISYEQY | TRBJ2-7 | TRBV2 | NA | NA
ASRGTSPGELF | TRBJ2-2 | TRBV28 | NA | NA
ASSFNRDGYT | TRBJ1-2 | TRBV7-9 | NA | NA
ASRGTPSSYEQY | TRBJ2-7 | TRBV28 | NA | NA
ASIAYLDTEAF | TRBJ1-1 | TRBV19 | NA | NA
ASSGTGGRGEKLF | TRBJ1-4 | TRBV5-1 | TRBD1 | NA
ASSGLVGLNTEAF | TRBJ1-1 | TRBV27 | NA | NA
ASRGGFTEAF | TRBJ1-1 | TRBV28 | NA | NA
ASSDWDRGRSGANVLT | TRBJ2-6 | TRBV6-4 | TRBD1 | NA
ASSTGGAVEAF | TRBJ1-1 | TRBV27 | NA | medium-sized
ASSQETLAGGSSYEQY | TRBJ2-7 | TRBV3-1/TRBV3-2 | TRBD2 | NA
ASSFGGGEAF | TRBJ1-1 | TRBV7-2 | NA | NA
ASSPSQKNGPQH | TRBJ1-5 | TRBV7-6 | NA | NA
ASSLVAGATNEKLF | TRBJ1-4 | TRBV7-2 | NA | once
ATGPGLDIQY | TRBJ2-4 | TRBV27 | NA | NA
ASRGTSGSSYNEQF | TRBJ2-1 | TRBV27 | TRBD2 | NA
ASSLRGPGDDNSPLH | TRBJ1-6 | TRBV7-8 | NA | NA
ASSVKGEGNTGELF | TRBJ2-2 | TRBV9 | NA | NA
ASSLMGGDQSVQF | TRBJ2-1 | TRBV7-3 | NA | NA
ASSTGRFTEAF | TRBJ1-1 | TRBV12-3/TRBV12-4 | NA | NA
ASSSHPTSGSTGELF | TRBJ2-2 | TRBV5-4 | TRBD2 | NA
ASRARGDEQF | TRBJ2-1 | TRBV5-1 | NA | NA
ASSLNGYEQY | TRBJ2-7 | TRBV5-5 | NA | NA
ASSRTGTRGRYEELF | TRBJ2-2 | TRBV6-6 | NA | NA
ASSLRTDTQY | TRBJ2-3 | TRBV7-2 | NA | NA
ASRAGPPLTDTQY | TRBJ2-3 | TRBV2 | NA | NA
ASSLGLVDTQY | TRBJ2-3 | TRBV3-1/TRBV3-2 | NA | NA
ASEKGGRGNEQF | TRBJ2-1 | TRBV6-5 | TRBD2 | NA
ASSPTRTDTQY | TRBJ2-3 | TRBV7-8 | NA | NA
ASKGGSSYNEQF | TRBJ2-1 | TRBV5-1 | NA | NA
ASSDSDPQPQH | TRBJ1-5 | TRBV25-1 | NA | NA
ASSGMVAGNEQF | TRBJ2-1 | TRBV2 | NA | NA
ASSVRTSGMGEQY | TRBJ2-7 | TRBV9 | TRBD2 | NA
ASSPDGWYDTQY | TRBJ2-3 | TRBV11-2 | NA | NA
ASSLSPRFYTEAF | TRBJ1-1 | TRBV7-9 | NA | NA
ASSLEGPLSGNTIY | TRBJ1-3 | TRBV5-4 | NA | NA
ASSPGQGGLYGYT | TRBJ1-2 | TRBV5-1 | TRBD1 | NA
ASSFGTGPYEQY | TRBJ2-7 | TRBV7-2 | TRBD1 | NA
ASSGERARGTGELF | TRBJ2-2 | TRBV5-4 | NA | NA
ASSPGTGQQPQH | TRBJ1-5 | TRBV5-5 | TRBD1 | NA
ASSSTGGQETQY | TRBJ2-5 | TRBV5-1 | TRBD1 | NA
ASSLAGGETGELF | TRBJ2-2 | TRBV7-9 | NA | NA
ASSVPSGTSDSGANVLT | TRBJ2-6 | TRBV9 | TRBD2 | once
ASSPIPGTITYEQY | TRBJ2-7 | TRBV28 | TRBD2 | NA
ASSLALAGNEQF | TRBJ2-1 | TRBV27 | TRBD2 | NA
ASSLTSADEQY | TRBJ2-7 | TRBV7-9 | TRBD2 | once
ASSSPGVQAF | TRBJ1-1 | TRBV28 | NA | NA
ASSLGGTTGELF | TRBJ2-2 | TRBV5-4 | NA | NA
ASSQSGRSYEQY | TRBJ2-7 | TRBV4-3 | NA | NA
ASHRLSNQPQH | TRBJ1-5 | TRBV6-5 | NA | NA
ASRRAGGPQGNEQF | TRBJ2-1 | TRBV3-1/TRBV3-2 | TRBD2 | NA
ASRAPGRHTQY | TRBJ2-3 | TRBV28 | NA | NA
ASSRRDRGTEQY | TRBJ2-7 | TRBV25-1 | TRBD1 | NA
ASSELATQY | TRBJ2-3 | TRBV2 | NA | few
ASSIPGADTQY | TRBJ2-3 | TRBV27 | NA | NA
ASGLGGFRL | TRBJ2-7 | TRBV2 | NA | NA